Below, 9 T cell receptor beta chains from the same sample are listed, as sequenced in a study of cytomegalovirus exposure and HLA in healthy donors (dated by TCRdb to 2016 to 2017). Preparation of the library involved the immunoSEQ multiplex PCR assay. A mixture of 60 forward primers for TCR Vbeta segments and 13 reverse primers for TCR Jbeta segments was used in the multiplex PCR. Drawn from immuneACCESS, this table holds only the in-frame rearrangements with V and J called that TCRdb kept. Clones are partly lost; checked studies trace under half to an unresolved V gene and leave the rest unexplained. Recorded for this sample are 150,000 to 200,000 clones; 81% of them occurred a single time. The leading ten clones occupy 1.5% to 2% of the sample. Material for sequencing was PBMCs. The receptors derive from a man aged 18 to 30 in good health and CMV-seronegative.

The rearrangement links TRBV28 to TRBJ2-1, with 7 bases lining up with TRBD2. Trimming at V came to 5 bases and at J to 4 bases, leaving 8 bases not matched to a gene. The V gene's germline CDR1 is MDHEN and CDR2 SYDVKM. The CDR3 runs to 15 residues. In DNA form, the CDR3 reads TGTGCCAGCAGTCCCCGACTAGCAGGGTACAATGAGCAGTTCTTC. It is translated as CASSPRLAGYNEQFF.

This clone was detected only once. The CDR3 DNA is TGTGCCAGCAGCCGGACAGTTACAGGGAACACTGAAGCTTTCTTT. Amino acids: CASSRTVTGNTEAFF. This rearrangement joins TRBV4-2 to TRBJ1-1, with D possibly TRBD1 on 6 matching bases. This CDR3 is 15 amino acids long. The V gene's germline CDR1 is LGHNA and CDR2 YNFKEQ. Trimming stripped 4 bases from V and 1 base from J, with 13 bases between.

The chain couples TRBV4-1 to TRBJ2-7; 10 nucleotides line up with TRBD2. The CDR3 covers 15 residues. The V gene's germline CDR1 is MGHRA and CDR2 YSYEKL. Trimming took 2 bases from V and 7 from J; bases not matched to a gene: 8. As DNA, the CDR3 is TGCGCCAGCAGCCAATCGCTAGCGGGAGTACAAGAGCAGTACTTC. Translation gives CASSQSLAGVQEQYF.

About this clone: This same CDR3 is encoded by further DNA sequences in the sample. J is TRBJ1-2 and V is TRBV7-2; 7 nucleotides line up with TRBD1. The CDR3 is made up of 16 amino acids. The germline V gene has CDR1 SGHTA and CDR2 FQGNSA. The V and J ends lost 2 bases and 2 bases, in that order; junction bases with no gene match: 8. CDR3 sequence reads: CASSLNTGAANYGYTF. CDR3 in DNA: TGTGCCAGCAGCTTAAATACAGGGGCAGCCAACTATGGCTACACCTTC. Full variable domain (outside the CDR3, taken from reference TRBV7-2 and TRBJ1-2): GAGVSQSPSNKVTEKGKDVELRCDPISGHTALYWYRQSLGQGLEFLIYFQGNSAPDKSGLPSDRFSAERTGGSVSTLTIQRTQQEDSAVYLCASSLNTGAANYGYTFGSGTRLTVV.

This rearrangement joins TRBV9 to TRBJ1-2; D is uncertain. CDR1 is SGDLS and CDR2 is YYNGEE in the germline V gene. The CDR3 runs 12 residues. Trimming shortened V by 7 bases and J by 0 bases, and 7 bases separated the two germline ends. The CDR3 here is CASQKSNYGYTF. DNA for the CDR3: TGTGCCAGCCAGAAATCTAACTATGGCTACACCTTC.

The chain uses TRBV6-1 and TRBJ2-3, with D possibly being TRBD2 (6 bases). Trimming took off 8 bases at V and 1 base at J, with 13 bases between the two ends. This CDR3 has 14 amino acids. Germline loops: CDR1 MNHNS, CDR2 SASEGT. The CDR3 here is CASGGGRGTDTQYF. Here the CDR3 DNA reads TGTGCCAGCGGGGGAGGCAGGGGCACAGATACGCAGTATTTT.

This clone came up a few times. The V call is TRBV5-4, the J call TRBJ2-1; 9 positions match TRBD2. CDR1 is SGHNT, CDR2 YYREEE, per germline (reference sequence). With V trimmed by 3 bases and J by 1 base, 8 bases remained unmatched. This CDR3 is 17 amino acids long. CDR3 sequence: CASSYGSGRPSYNEQFF. As DNA, the CDR3 is TGTGCCAGCAGCTACGGGAGCGGGAGGCCTTCCTACAATGAGCAGTTCTTC. The entire variable domain, with the rest obtained from reference TRBV5-4 and TRBJ2-1, is as follows: ETGVTQSPTHLIKTRGQQVTLRCSSQSGHNTVSWYQQALGQGPQFIFQYYREEENGRGNFPPRFSGLQFPNYSSELNVNALELDDSALYLCASSYGSGRPSYNEQFFGPGTRLTVL.

This chain links TRBV9 with TRBJ1-1, with D possibly TRBD1 on 5 matching bases. V lost 2 bases and J lost 3, with 14 bases in between. CDR1 is SGDLS and CDR2 is YYNGEE in the germline V gene. The CDR3 covers 15 residues. The DNA for the CDR3 is TGTGCCAGCAGCGTCTCAAGGGGCGGAGACACTGAAGCTTTCTTT. Amino acid sequence: CASSVSRGGDTEAFF.

V gene TRBV6-5 combines with J gene TRBJ1-2; a weak D match, TRBD1 (6 bases). Germline loops: CDR1 MNHEY, CDR2 SVGAGI. The CDR3 sequence is 14 residues long. The V gene lost 4 bases and the J gene lost 4 bases, with 13 bases spanning the gap. Here the CDR3 DNA reads TGTGCCAGCAGTTTCGGGCAGGGGTTCTATGGCTACACCTTC. This gives the protein CASSFGQGFYGYTF.